This T cell receptor (beta chain) was retrieved from a study of T cell clones after liver transplantation. Sequenced by immunoSEQ multiplex PCR; TCRdb stores in-frame clones only, minus some. The sample lists tens of thousands of clones, about 64% occurring once. Germline CDR1 and CDR2: KGHSH and LQKENI. The CDR3 totals 15 residues. The V and J ends lost 2 bases and 2 bases, in that order; junction bases with no gene match: 3. Thawed unstimulated PBMCs were FACS-sorted by CD3, CD4 and CD8 into two populations. The genes are TRBV18 and TRBJ2-3, with 8 bases lining up with TRBD1. The receptor's source is a human donor who received a liver transplant. Sequenced here: CD4+ T cells from blood, sampled before liver transplant. This CDR3 is CASSPGQGHTDTQYF. The CDR3, as DNA: TGTGCCAGCTCACCAGGACAGGGTCACACAGATACGCAGTATTTT. The full variable domain, with the rest looked up from reference TRBV18 and TRBJ2-3, is NAGVMQNPRHLVRRRGQEARLRCSPMKGHSHVYWYRQLPEEGLKFMVYLQKENIIDESGMPKERFSAEFPKEGPSILRIQQVVRGDSAAYFCASSPGQGHTDTQYFGPGTRLTVL.